This TCR beta chain originates from a study of blood T cell repertoires in COVID-19. Study in general: Samples representing acute and convalescent COVID-19 were sourced from the United States, Italy and Spain. T cells, B-cell-depleted T cells, or PBMCs supplied cDNA or gDNA.

Sequencing was performed with immunoSEQ multiplex PCR; in TCRdb, only in-frame clones are kept and a portion is missing. The profile shows approximately 210,000 clones, 82% of them singletons. This clone was seen a few times. The J segment lost 4 bases and the V segment lost 5 bases, leaving 7 bases of the junction unmatched. This CDR3 region has 14 residues. Looked up from germline, CDR1 is LGHNT and CDR2 is FRNRAP. This chain uses TRBV12-5 with TRBJ2-5, with TRBD1 identical over 7 bases. Sample: peripheral blood. The clonotype originates from a woman aged 40 to 50 with acute or convalescent COVID-19. CDR3 in amino acids: CASGLGQVGETQYF. The CDR3 DNA reads TGTGCTAGTGGTCTCGGACAGGTGGGAGAGACCCAGTACTTC.